This entry lists 25 T cell receptor beta chains sequenced from one sample in a study of T cells in narcolepsy. Clones were read by immunoSEQ multiplex PCR, and TCRdb kept only the in-frame ones, dropping some. The sample shows around 32,000 clones, 75% to 90% of them seen only once. The material sequenced was memory (CD45RA-) CD4+ T cells from blood. These receptors originate from a human donor in good health.

In the case of this clone: The DNA is omitted, as the CDR3 cannot be located on it reliably, and the CDR3 follows TCRdb's listing. J is TRBJ2-5 and V is TRBV28. Both ends counted, the CDR3 spans 14 residues. Germline V gives CDR1 MDHEN, CDR2 SYDVKM. Here the CDR3 reads CASSTSRGLGTQYF.

This clone was found once. This rearrangement joins TRBV14 to TRBJ2-7, with TRBD1 identical over 7 bases. Germline loops: CDR1 SGHDN, CDR2 FVKESK. The junction had 3 bases not matched to a gene; V was cut back by 1 base and J by 0 bases. The CDR3 has 15 amino acids. CDR3 DNA sequence: TGTGCCAGCAGCCAAGGGACAGGAGTCTCCTACGAGCAGTACTTC. Its translation: CASSQGTGVSYEQYF.

Written as DNA, the CDR3 is TGTGCCTGGAGTCCCAGGGGGGTCCTCAATCAGCCCCAGCATTTT. Amino acid sequence: CAWSPRGVLNQPQHF. The genes are TRBV30 and TRBJ1-5, with TRBD1 matching over 7 bases. The CDR3 runs to 15 residues. Germline lookup yields CDR1 GTSNPN and CDR2 SVGIG (reference sequence). With 2 bases clipped from V and 3 bases from J, the junction kept 7 bases outside the gene matches.

The chain carries TRBV7-2 and TRBJ2-2; D unresolved. CDR1 is SGHTA and CDR2 is FQGNSA in the germline V gene. Trimming took 1 base from V and 7 from J, leaving 10 bases between them. The length of the CDR3 is 14 residues. The CDR3 DNA reads as TGTGCCAGCAGCTTAGATTCCTCCGGCGGGGAGCTGTTTTTT. This gives the protein CASSLDSSGGELFF.

The CDR3 DNA is TGTGCCAGCAGCGGGGCCCTCTACGAGCAGTACGTC. It specifies CASSGALYEQYV. The chain links TRBV9 to TRBJ2-7; no clear D. The CDR3 is made up of 12 amino acids. The V end was cut by 3 bases, the J end by 3 bases, with 7 bases between. The germline gives CDR1 SGDLS, CDR2 YYNGEE.

The chain carries TRBV6-1 and TRBJ1-3, with TRBD1 matching 8 bases. V was clipped by 3 bases and J by 0 bases; unmatched bases: 10. CDR3 length equals 18 residues. Germline V lookup: CDR1 MNHNS, CDR2 SASEGT. Here the CDR3 reads CASSDSYSGGSSGNTIYF. In DNA, the CDR3 is TGTGCCAGCAGTGATAGTTACTCAGGGGGCAGCTCTGGAAACACCATATATTTT.

This chain links TRBV30 with TRBJ1-3, with 9 bases matching TRBD1. This CDR3 spans 16 amino acids. The V gene end was trimmed by 3 bases and the J gene end by 0 bases; junction bases not matched to a gene: 6. The germline gives CDR1 GTSNPN, CDR2 SVGIG (reference sequence). In DNA form, the CDR3 reads TGTGCCTGGAGCCGGGACAGGGCACCCTCTGGAAACACCATATATTTT. Its translation is CAWSRDRAPSGNTIYF.

The chain carries TRBV11-2 and TRBJ2-2, with D uncertain. Trimming took 0 bases from V and 4 from J, leaving 9 bases between them. The CDR3 sequence is 15 residues long. In germline, CDR1 is SGHAT, CDR2 FQNNGV. CDR3 sequence (DNA): TGTGCCAGCAGCTTAGATTTCAGTTTCACCGGGGAGCTGTTTTTT. This translates into CASSLDFSFTGELFF.

This chain joins TRBV7-8 and TRBJ2-1; 10 bases are a match to TRBD2. This CDR3 is built from 16 residues. The V gene's germline CDR1 is SGHVS and CDR2 FQNEAQ. The V segment lost 5 bases and the J segment 4 bases; nucleotides outside the gene matches: 8. CDR3 residues: CASSPPLAGAYNEQFF. The CDR3 DNA reads as TGTGCCAGCAGCCCACCTCTAGCGGGGGCATACAATGAGCAGTTCTTC.

J is TRBJ2-1 and V is TRBV5-4, with a weak D call TRBD1 (5 bases). Germline values: CDR1 SGHNT, CDR2 YYREEE (reference sequence). V lost 0 bases to trimming and J lost 0 bases, with 13 bases between them. This CDR3 contains 17 residues. CDR3 amino acids: CASSLEGQVDSYNEQFF. CDR3 DNA: TGTGCCAGCAGCTTGGAGGGGCAGGTGGACTCCTACAATGAGCAGTTCTTC.

This clone showed up just a few times. The chain couples TRBV18 to TRBJ1-2, with D unresolved. Germline lookup yields CDR1 KGHSH and CDR2 LQKENI. The CDR3 sequence is 11 residues long. V shed 5 bases and J shed 6 bases, with 7 bases lying between them. CDR3 DNA: TGTGCCAGCTCATATCTAGATGGCTACACCTTC. Its translation: CASSYLDGYTF. The entire variable domain, with the rest obtained from reference TRBV18 and TRBJ1-2, is as follows: NAGVMQNPRHLVRRRGQEARLRCSPMKGHSHVYWYRQLPEEGLKFMVYLQKENIIDESGMPKERFSAEFPKEGPSILRIQQVVRGDSAAYFCASSYLDGYTFGSGTRLTVV.

This chain connects TRBV28 to TRBJ1-5; D might be TRBD1 (5 bases). This CDR3 has 15 residues. The germline V gene has CDR1 MDHEN and CDR2 SYDVKM. V dropped 7 bases and J dropped 2 bases, with 15 bases sitting between them. Here the CDR3 DNA reads TGTGCCAGCAATACCCGGCAGGGCGGCAATCAGCCCCAGCATTTT. Translating gives CASNTRQGGNQPQHF.

The chain has TRBV6-1 and TRBJ1-5; D is uncertain. The CDR3 runs to 13 residues. With 10 bases removed from V and 0 bases from J, the gap between germline ends came to 10 bases. Germline V gives CDR1 MNHNS, CDR2 SASEGT. The CDR3 coding sequence is TGTGCCACAACAGCTTATAGCAATCAGCCCCAGCATTTT. Encoded protein: CATTAYSNQPQHF.

The chain combines TRBV11-2 with TRBJ1-1; no definite D call. CDR3 size: 14 residues. Trimming left V 0 bases short and J 4 bases short, with 9 bases between. From germline, CDR1 is SGHAT and CDR2 FQNNGV. The CDR3 region is CASSLDPLGTEAFF. The CDR3 nucleotides are TGTGCCAGCAGCTTAGACCCCCTGGGCACTGAAGCTTTCTTT.

As concerns this clone: The sample holds other DNA sequences that translate to the same CDR3. The chain joins TRBV28 to TRBJ2-5, with D hard to call. The CDR3 has 12 amino acids. Trimming took 6 bases from V and 5 from J, leaving 10 bases between them. The germline V gene has CDR1 MDHEN and CDR2 SYDVKM. The CDR3 region is CASSDGRETQYF. CDR3 DNA: TGTGCCAGCAGCGATGGCAGGGAGACCCAGTACTTC.

The chain has TRBV5-8 and TRBJ2-1; D is possibly TRBD1 (6 bases). The CDR3 runs 15 residues. Germline V CDR1 and CDR2: SGHTS, YDEGEE. V was clipped by 4 bases and J by 10 bases, with 21 bases between them. CDR3 nucleotides: TGTGCCAGCAGCCGGGGCCGGACAGATACAAGAGAGCAGTTCTTC. It encodes CASSRGRTDTREQFF.

The rearrangement uses TRBV10-3 and TRBJ1-1; no firm D call. The V gene's germline CDR1 is ENHRY and CDR2 SYGVKD. The CDR3 covers 13 residues. V lost 4 bases and J 2 bases, leaving 8 bases between the germline ends. CDR3 in amino acids: CAISGTANTEAFF. CDR3 DNA: TGTGCCATCAGTGGGACGGCTAACACTGAAGCTTTCTTT.

The V call is TRBV5-4, the J call TRBJ1-2; D ambiguous. Looked up from germline, CDR1 is SGHNT and CDR2 is YYREEE (reference sequence). Between the trimmed V and J ends, which lost 0 bases and 5 bases, there was a span of 14 bases. The CDR3 has 15 residues. For the CDR3, the DNA is TGTGCCAGCAGCTTGGAGTCCGGAAGGCAGTATGGCTACACCTTC. Translated: CASSLESGRQYGYTF.

V usage is TRBV13 and J usage is TRBJ2-7; 12 bases agree with TRBD2. The CDR3 totals 15 residues. Trimming cost V 6 bases and J 6 bases; bases outside gene matches: 9. Germline CDR1 PRHDT, CDR2 FYEKMQ (reference sequence). CDR3 region: CASRRSSGGASEQYF. The CDR3 nucleotides read TGTGCCAGCAGGCGTTCTAGCGGGGGGGCCAGCGAGCAGTACTTC. The whole variable domain, remainder taken from reference TRBV13 and TRBJ2-7, is AAGVIQSPRHLIKEKRETATLKCYPIPRHDTVYWYQQGPGQDPQFLISFYEKMQSDKGSIPDRFSAQQFSDYHSELNMSSLELGDSALYFCASRRSSGGASEQYFGPGTRLTVT.

DNA for the CDR3: TGCGCCAGCAGCACCACCGGGACTAGCCAAGAGACCCAGTACTTC. Its protein is CASSTTGTSQETQYF. The V call is TRBV5-1, the J call TRBJ2-5; 8 bases map to TRBD2. V lost 4 bases, J lost 1 base, and 6 bases stayed unmatched. This CDR3 has 15 residues. Germline values: CDR1 SGHRS, CDR2 YFSETQ.

This rearrangement joins TRBV28 to TRBJ2-5; 8 bases align to TRBD1. Per germline, CDR1 MDHEN and CDR2 SYDVKM. The trim removed 4 bases at V and 2 bases at J, leaving 6 bases unmatched. This CDR3 contains 15 residues. The CDR3 reads CASSSIQGGQETQYF. CDR3 nucleotide sequence: TGTGCCAGCAGTTCGATACAGGGGGGTCAAGAGACCCAGTACTTC.

This clone was counted a single time. This chain uses TRBV7-2 with TRBJ2-3; 7 bases map to TRBD2. The germline V gene encodes CDR1 SGHTA and CDR2 FQGNSA. There are 14 residues in the CDR3. V lost 1 base to trimming and J lost 6 bases; unmatched junction nucleotides: 4. The CDR3, as DNA: TGTGCCAGCAGCTTAGGACTAGCTTCTGATACGCAGTATTTT. This translates into CASSLGLASDTQYF.

This clone is a singleton in its sample. This rearrangement joins TRBV5-5 to TRBJ1-5; 7 positions match TRBD1. The CDR3 runs to 14 residues. Germline CDR1 SGHKS, CDR2 YYEKEE (reference sequence). V lost 4 bases to trimming and J lost 7 bases; unmatched junction nucleotides: 8. The CDR3 reads CASSRDSIGQPQHF. DNA of the CDR3: TGTGCCAGCAGCCGGGACAGTATAGGACAGCCCCAGCATTTT.

The chain is built from TRBV12-5 and TRBJ1-5; D gene uncertain. The V end lost 7 bases, the J end lost 0 bases, and 13 bases lay between the germline ends. Germline CDR1 reads LGHNT; CDR2 reads FRNRAP. This CDR3 contains 15 residues. This CDR3 is CASALPGYSNQPQHF. The CDR3 nucleotides are TGTGCTAGTGCCCTACCGGGCTATAGCAATCAGCCCCAGCATTTT.

This clone appeared once. This chain connects TRBV30 to TRBJ1-5, with D possibly matching TRBD1 (5 bases). Trimming shortened V by 2 bases and J by 4 bases, and 9 bases separated the two germline ends. The CDR3 loop spans 13 amino acids. Germline V gene data show CDR1 as GTSNPN and CDR2 as SVGIG (reference sequence). DNA of the CDR3: TGTGCCTGGAGTTGGGACGGGAATCAGCCCCAGCATTTT. This translates into CAWSWDGNQPQHF.